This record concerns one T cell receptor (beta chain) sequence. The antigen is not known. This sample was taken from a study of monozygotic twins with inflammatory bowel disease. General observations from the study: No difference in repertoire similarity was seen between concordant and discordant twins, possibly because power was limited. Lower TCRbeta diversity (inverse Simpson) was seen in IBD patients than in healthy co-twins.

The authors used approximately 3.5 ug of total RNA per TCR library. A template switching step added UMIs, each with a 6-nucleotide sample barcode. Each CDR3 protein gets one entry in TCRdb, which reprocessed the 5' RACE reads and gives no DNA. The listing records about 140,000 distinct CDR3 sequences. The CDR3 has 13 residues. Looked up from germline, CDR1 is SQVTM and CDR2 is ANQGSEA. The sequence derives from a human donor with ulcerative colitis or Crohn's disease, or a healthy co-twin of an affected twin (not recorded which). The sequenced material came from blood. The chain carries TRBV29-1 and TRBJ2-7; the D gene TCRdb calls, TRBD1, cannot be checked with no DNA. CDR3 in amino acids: CSVQDSRTYEQYF.